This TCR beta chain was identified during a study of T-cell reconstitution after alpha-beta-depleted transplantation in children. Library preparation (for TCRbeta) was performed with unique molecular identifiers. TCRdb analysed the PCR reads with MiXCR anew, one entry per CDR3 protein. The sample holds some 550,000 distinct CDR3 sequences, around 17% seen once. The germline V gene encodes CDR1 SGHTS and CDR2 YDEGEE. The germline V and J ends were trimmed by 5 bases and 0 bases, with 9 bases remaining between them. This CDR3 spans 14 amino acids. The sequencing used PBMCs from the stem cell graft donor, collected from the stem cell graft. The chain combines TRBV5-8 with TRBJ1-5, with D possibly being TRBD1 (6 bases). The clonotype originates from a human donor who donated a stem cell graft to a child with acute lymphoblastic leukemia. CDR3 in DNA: TGTGCCAGCAGGGCGGGACATAGCAATCAGCCCCAGCATTTT. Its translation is CASRAGHSNQPQHF. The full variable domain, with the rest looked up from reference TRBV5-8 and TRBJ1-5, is EAGVTQSPTHLIKTRGQQATLRCSPISGHTSVYWYQQALGLGLQFLLWYDEGEERNRGNFPPRFSGRQFPNYSSELNVNALELEDSALYLCASRAGHSNQPQHFGDGTRLSIL.